This TCR beta chain was observed in a study of shared clonotypes between healthy human individuals. The CDR3 has 14 residues. Germline assignment: CDR1 LNHDA and CDR2 SQIVND (reference sequence). Deletions cut 2 bases from V and 0 bases from J, with 8 bases between. Naive-designated CD8 cells lacked CD45RO, were positively enriched for CCR7, and omitted terminally differentiated effector memory CD45RA+ cells. The healthy adult donors were HIV-negative and reported no recent acute infections or vaccinations. Method: immunoSEQ multiplex PCR; TCRdb's copy keeps in-frame clones and lacks some. This table holds approximately 810,000 clones, over 90% found once.

This TCR derives from a man under 40 in good health. Sequences were obtained from naive CD8+ T cells sorted from blood. The chain combines TRBV19 with TRBJ2-7; TRBD1 is a possible D gene (5 bases). The CDR3 DNA reads TGTGCCAGTAGTATATTACAGGACTCCTACGAGCAGTACTTC. As protein: CASSILQDSYEQYF. Variable domain in full (rest from reference TRBV19 and TRBJ2-7): DGGITQSPKYLFRKEGQNVTLSCEQNLNHDAMYWYRQDPGQGLRLIYYSQIVNDFQKGDIAEGYSVSREKKESFPLTVTSAQKNPTAFYLCASSILQDSYEQYFGPGTRLTVT.